The 32 T cell receptor beta chains below all came from one sample that was sequenced in a study of regulatory T cells in long-lasting Graves disease. To make TCR beta libraries, researchers used iRepertoire HTBI primers and Arm-PCR of CDR3 regions. TCRdb re-analysed the multiplex PCR reads in MiXCR, keeping a single row per CDR3 protein. This sample has roughly 430,000 distinct CDR3 sequences, with around 20% found just once. The time point: persistent/refractory GD, antithyroid drugs over 5 years with positive TRAb. Construction of the TCR library relied on RNA isolated from PBMCs. The sequenced sample was peripheral blood mononuclear cells (PBMCs), obtained when the disease was refractory, from a patient treated with antithyroid drugs. These TCRs come from a female donor with Graves disease.

The sample holds many counts of this clonotype. This sequence joins TRBV27 and TRBJ2-5; 7 bases agree with TRBD2. There are 15 residues in the CDR3. Germline V gene lookup returns CDR1 MNHEY and CDR2 SMNVEV (reference sequence). With V trimmed by 6 bases and J by 4 bases, 11 bases remained unmatched. The CDR3 sequence is CASRGEGRRGETQYF. In nucleotides, the CDR3 is TGTGCCAGCAGGGGGGAGGGGCGAAGGGGAGAGACCCAGTACTTC.

This chain links TRBV28 with TRBJ2-7; D gene ambiguous. V shed 10 bases and J shed 2 bases, with 15 bases lying between them. The CDR3 is 13 amino acids. Germline V gene lookup returns CDR1 MDHEN and CDR2 SYDVKM. DNA for the CDR3: TGTGCCATCTTACAGAAAAACCCCTACGAGCAGTACTTC. It yields the protein CAILQKNPYEQYF.

This clonotype was found many times. V is TRBV12-3 or TRBV12-4 and J is TRBJ2-5; 9 positions agree with TRBD2. The J segment lost 5 bases and the V segment lost 3 bases, leaving 13 bases of the junction unmatched. The CDR3 is 17 residues long. The chain's CDR3 is CASSLISGSGGEETQYF. In DNA form, the CDR3 reads TGTGCCAGCAGTTTGATTAGCGGGAGTGGAGGTGAGGAGACCCAGTACTTC.

V usage is TRBV19 and J usage is TRBJ1-6; D unclear. The CDR3 extends over 15 amino acids. The germline V gene encodes CDR1 LNHDA and CDR2 SQIVND (reference sequence). Trimming took 4 bases from V and 4 from J, leaving 11 bases between them. In nucleotides, the CDR3 is TGTGCCAGTAGTACGGACGGTGGTTATAATTCACCCCTCCACTTT. Translating gives CASSTDGGYNSPLHF.

The table lists this clonotype with many counts. The gene calls are TRBV5-6 and TRBJ2-5; D is tentatively TRBD1 or TRBD2 (5 bases each). The germline V and J ends were trimmed by 2 bases and 3 bases, with 11 bases remaining between them. The CDR3 spans 14 residues. Germline assignment: CDR1 SGHDT and CDR2 YYEEEE. The CDR3 DNA is TGTGCCAGCAGCTTTGGGGGAGAGGAAGAGACCCAGTACTTC. Translation gives CASSFGGEEETQYF.

This clonotype was observed many times. This chain uses TRBV25-1 with TRBJ2-5; no definite D call. The V gene's germline CDR1 is MGHDK and CDR2 SYGVNS. The CDR3 length is 14 residues. With 3 bases removed from V and 5 bases from J, the gap between germline ends came to 13 bases. The CDR3: CASSDPDHVETQYF. The CDR3 DNA reads TGTGCCAGCAGTGATCCGGACCACGTGGAGACCCAGTACTTC.

Only a few counts were recorded for this clonotype. One end of the junction varies from germline; a read error may be responsible. This sequence joins TRBV2 and TRBJ2-7, with TRBD1 matching 9 bases. CDR3 length: 14 amino acids. Germline assignment: CDR1 SNHLY and CDR2 FYNNEI. CDR3 in DNA: TGTGCCAGCAGCGAAGGGACAGGGAGCTACGAGCAGTACTTC. The encoded protein is CASSEGTGSYEQYF.

The chain recombines TRBV4-2 with TRBJ1-2, with D tentatively TRBD1 (6 bases). Trimming removed 0 bases from V and 5 bases from J, with 13 bases in between. Germline CDR1 and CDR2: LGHNA and YNFKEQ. The CDR3 covers 15 residues. Here the CDR3 DNA reads TGTGCCAGCAGCCAAGATGCCGAGACAGGATATGGCTACACCTTC. Amino acids: CASSQDAETGYGYTF.

This clonotype was observed at least ten times. The chain recombines TRBV28 with TRBJ2-7, with a tentative D call TRBD2 (5 bases). The CDR3 runs 13 residues. V was clipped by 9 bases and J by 0 bases, with 12 bases between them. Germline V lookup: CDR1 MDHEN, CDR2 SYDVKM. CDR3 nucleotide sequence: TGTGCCAGTAGGCCGGGGTTCTCCTACGAGCAGTACTTC. This codes for CASRPGFSYEQYF.

This clonotype showed up just a few times. The gene calls are TRBV7-9 and TRBJ2-7, with D unclear. CDR1 and CDR2 (germline): SEHNR, FQNEAQ (reference sequence). CDR3 length equals 12 residues. The V end was cut by 5 bases, the J end by 8 bases, with 13 bases between. The CDR3 sequence is CASSLDLRKQYF. DNA of the CDR3: TGTGCCAGCAGCCTAGACTTGAGGAAGCAGTACTTC.

This clonotype came up a few times. DNA of the CDR3: TGTGCCACCAGTGATGAAGGGTTTCAGCCCCAGCATTTT. This translates into CATSDEGFQPQHF. The rearrangement uses TRBV24-1 and TRBJ1-5; no clear D gene. Germline V gene data show CDR1 as KGHDR and CDR2 as SFDVKD. V dropped 3 bases and J dropped 6 bases, with 8 bases sitting between them. There are 13 residues in the CDR3.

As concerns this clonotype: A much bigger clone sits one base away, suggesting this may be a read error. The chain couples TRBV20-1 to TRBJ1-1; D unclear. This CDR3 has 15 amino acids. Germline V lookup: CDR1 DFQATT, CDR2 SNEGSKA (reference sequence). The V and J ends lost 6 bases and 1 base respectively, with 18 bases between them. CDR3 residues: CSAPRPLGANTEAFF. CDR3 nucleotide sequence: TGCAGTGCCCCTCGACCCCTTGGTGCGAACACTGAAGCTTTCTTT.

The genes are TRBV2 and TRBJ2-7; D might be TRBD1 (6 bases). The CDR3 covers 12 residues. CDR1 is SNHLY and CDR2 is FYNNEI in the germline V gene. V shed 6 bases and J shed 6 bases, with 12 bases lying between them. The CDR3 is CASRGGGSEQYF. The CDR3 DNA reads as TGTGCCAGCAGGGGTGGGGGCTCCGAGCAGTACTTC. The variable domain in full, completed from reference TRBV2 and TRBJ2-7, reads EPEVTQTPSHQVTQMGQEVILRCVPISNHLYFYWYRQILGQKVEFLVSFYNNEISEKSEIFDDQFSVERPDGSNFTLKIRSTKLEDSAMYFCASRGGGSEQYFGPGTRLTVT.

V and J are TRBV6-1 and TRBJ1-5; TRBD1 is a possible D gene (6 bases). CDR1 is MNHNS, CDR2 SASEGT, per germline. V lost 9 bases to trimming and J lost 6 bases, with 30 bases between them. The CDR3 loop spans 18 amino acids. This chain's CDR3 is CARITAVSYGGLRQPQHF. CDR3 nucleotides: TGTGCCAGGATTACAGCAGTTAGCTATGGGGGGCTTCGTCAGCCCCAGCATTTT.

This clonotype has just a few counts. The chain recombines TRBV5-1 with TRBJ1-1, with 11 bases aligning to TRBD1. The germline V gene has CDR1 SGHRS and CDR2 YFSETQ. The CDR3 has 16 residues. The V gene end was trimmed by 3 bases and the J gene end by 1 base; junction bases not matched to a gene: 5. The CDR3: CASSSRDRGENTEAFF. CDR3 in DNA: TGCGCCAGCAGCTCCCGGGACAGGGGGGAGAACACTGAAGCTTTCTTT.

Turning to this clonotype: It differs at one base from a far larger clone, so likely a read error. The chain links TRBV12-3 or TRBV12-4 to TRBJ2-1; 14 nucleotides line up with TRBD2. The CDR3 is 19 residues long. With 3 bases clipped from V and 10 bases from J, the junction kept 17 bases outside the gene matches. CDR3 in DNA: TGTGCCAGCAGTTTCCCCAGACCGAGACTAGCGGGAGGGTCCTACGAGCAGTTCTTC. This gives the protein CASSFPRPRLAGGSYEQFF.

V is TRBV5-4 and J is TRBJ2-2; TRBD2 aligns across 10 bases. The CDR3 runs to 16 residues. The germline V gene encodes CDR1 SGHNT and CDR2 YYREEE (reference sequence). The V and J ends lost 4 bases and 2 bases, in that order; junction bases with no gene match: 5. The CDR3 coding sequence is TGTGCCAGCAGCGGAGGACTAGCGGAAAACACCGGGGAGCTGTTTTTT. Translating gives CASSGGLAENTGELFF.

The V and J genes are TRBV29-1 and TRBJ2-7; no definite D call. The CDR3 extends over 12 amino acids. Germline V gene sequence: CDR1 SQVTM, CDR2 ANQGSEA. The V end lost 4 bases, the J end lost 2 bases, and 9 bases lay between the germline ends. The CDR3 nucleotides are TGCAGCGTTGCGGGCGACGCCTACGAGCAGTACTTC. It translates to CSVAGDAYEQYF.

The chain has TRBV20-1 and TRBJ2-6; TRBD2 aligns across 8 bases. The J segment lost 0 bases and the V segment lost 4 bases, leaving 5 bases of the junction unmatched. The CDR3 runs 16 residues. The germline gives CDR1 DFQATT, CDR2 SNEGSKA (reference sequence). The CDR3 reads CSATSSGVSGANVLTF. DNA of the CDR3: TGCAGTGCTACAAGTAGCGGGGTCTCTGGGGCCAACGTCCTGACTTTC.

Remarks on this clonotype: A much larger clone is a single base away; this may be a read error. The CDR3 DNA sequence: TGTGCCAGCTCGTCCGCCGGGACTAGGAACACTCAGTACTTC. It codes for CASSSAGTRNTQYF. This chain links TRBV18 with TRBJ2-4, with TRBD2 identical over 8 bases. Germline CDR1 reads KGHSH; CDR2 reads LQKENI. There are 14 residues in the CDR3. The whole variable domain, remainder taken from reference TRBV18 and TRBJ2-4, is NAGVMQNPRHLVRRRGQEARLRCSPMKGHSHVYWYRQLPEEGLKFMVYLQKENIIDESGMPKERFSAEFPKEGPSILRIQQVVRGDSAAYFCASSSAGTRNTQYFGAGTRLSVL.

This clonotype showed up many times. The chain carries TRBV19 and TRBJ1-5, with D tentatively TRBD1 (6 bases). Germline V gives CDR1 LNHDA, CDR2 SQIVND (reference sequence). This CDR3 region has 15 residues. Between the trimmed V and J ends, which lost 8 bases and 4 bases, there was a span of 18 bases. The CDR3 nucleotides read TGTGCCAGTTCCCTGTCGGGACAAACGAATCAGCCCCAGCATTTT. It is translated as CASSLSGQTNQPQHF.

On this clonotype: A much bigger clone sits one base away, suggesting this may be a read error. This CDR3 reads CASRKTGVGIMNTEALF. The DNA for the CDR3 is TGTGCCAGCAGGAAGACAGGGGTTGGGATTATGAACACTGAAGCTCTCTTT. The V gene is TRBV6-1, the J gene TRBJ1-1; 8 positions match TRBD1. Looked up from germline, CDR1 is MNHNS and CDR2 is SASEGT. The CDR3 runs to 17 residues.

The V gene is TRBV20-1, the J gene TRBJ1-6; 9 nucleotides align to TRBD1. This CDR3 region has 13 residues. Trimming took 5 bases from V and 7 from J; bases not matched to a gene: 3. CDR1 is DFQATT, CDR2 SNEGSKA, per germline (reference sequence). CDR3 sequence: CSAGDRENSPLHF. CDR3 coding DNA: TGCAGTGCTGGGGACAGGGAAAATTCACCCCTCCACTTT.

The CDR3 DNA follows: TGTGCCACCAGCAGAGATCGGGTTGGGGGTCGCTCCTACGAGCAGTACTTC. Its protein product is CATSRDRVGGRSYEQYF. This chain connects TRBV15 to TRBJ2-7; D might be TRBD1 or TRBD2, each matching 5 bases. V lost 0 bases, J lost 0 bases, and 15 bases lay in between. The germline gives CDR1 LNHNV, CDR2 YYDKDF (reference sequence). The CDR3 consists of 17 residues.

This clonotype has a count of ten or more. This chain joins TRBV11-2 and TRBJ1-6; 8 nucleotides agree with TRBD1. Germline V gives CDR1 SGHAT, CDR2 FQNNGV. The CDR3 is made up of 18 amino acids. Trimming cost V 5 bases and J 4 bases; bases outside gene matches: 13. The CDR3 DNA sequence: TGTGCCAGCAGCCCCGACCCGGACAGGGAAGGTTATAATTCACCCCTCCACTTT. Protein: CASSPDPDREGYNSPLHF.

Of note for this clonotype: A clone one base away is much larger, so this may be a read error. The CDR3 ends on some other residue instead of the conserved phenylalanine or tryptophan, so this is likely a read error. The rearrangement joins TRBV7-2 to TRBJ1-6; weak D call: TRBD1 (6 bases). CDR1 SGHTA and CDR2 FQGNSA come from the germline V gene. CDR3 length: 16 residues. Trimming cost V 1 base and J 4 bases, with 11 bases left between them. The CDR3 spells CASSLDTGAYNSPLHS. For the CDR3, the DNA is TGTGCCAGCAGCTTAGACACGGGGGCGTATAATTCACCCCTCCACTCT.

The chain carries TRBV7-2 and TRBJ1-5; TRBD1 agrees at 12 bases. The V gene's germline CDR1 is SGHTA and CDR2 FQGNSA. CDR3 length: 16 amino acids. Trimming removed 5 bases from V and 5 bases from J; junction bases left unmatched: 7. CDR3 sequence reads: CASSPGTGGRYQPQHF. CDR3 nucleotides: TGTGCCAGCAGCCCCGGGACAGGGGGCCGGTATCAGCCCCAGCATTTT.

This clonotype occurred a few times. The chain is built from TRBV20-1 and TRBJ1-6; D is unclear. The CDR3 consists of 15 residues. Germline V CDR1 and CDR2: DFQATT, SNEGSKA (reference sequence). Trimming shortened V by 1 base and J by 8 bases, and 15 bases separated the two germline ends. CDR3 in DNA: TGCAGTGCTAGAGTGCGGAGGGCCTGGTATTCACCCCTCCACTTT. It specifies CSARVRRAWYSPLHF.

This clonotype was seen at least ten times. The chain joins TRBV10-3 to TRBJ2-7, with TRBD1 matching over 10 bases. The CDR3 spans 12 residues. Germline CDR1 is ENHRY and CDR2 is SYGVKD. The trim removed 8 bases at V and 6 bases at J, leaving 4 bases unmatched. The CDR3 loop reads CAIGTGAGEQYF. CDR3 DNA: TGTGCCATCGGGACAGGGGCCGGCGAGCAGTACTTC.

This clonotype was counted many times. The gene calls are TRBV6-1 and TRBJ2-2; D perhaps matches TRBD2 (5 bases). The germline gives CDR1 MNHNS, CDR2 SASEGT. There are 13 residues in the CDR3. Trimming pared 4 bases from V and 5 bases from J, leaving 8 bases between. In DNA form, the CDR3 reads TGTGCCAGCAGTGTCCGGGAAACCGGGGAGCTGTTTTTT. Translating it yields CASSVRETGELFF.

There are many counts of this clonotype. V and J are TRBV20-1 and TRBJ2-5; tentatively, D is TRBD2 (5 bases). CDR3 length equals 12 residues. V was trimmed by 2 bases and J by 4 bases, leaving 8 bases between them. The V gene's germline CDR1 is DFQATT and CDR2 SNEGSKA (reference sequence). CDR3 protein: CSARIEGETQYF. DNA of the CDR3: TGCAGTGCTAGAATCGAGGGAGAGACCCAGTACTTC.

The rearrangement links TRBV20-1 to TRBJ2-1, with 9 bases fitting TRBD2. Losses at the gene ends were 5 bases for V and 7 bases for J; bases not matched to a gene: 9. The CDR3 has 14 amino acids. Germline V gene sequence: CDR1 DFQATT, CDR2 SNEGSKA (reference sequence). The CDR3 spells CSAELAGKVNEQFF. For the CDR3, the DNA is TGCAGTGCTGAACTAGCGGGCAAGGTTAATGAGCAGTTCTTC.